The 17 T cell receptor beta chains presented below share a single source sample, sequenced in a study of blood T cell repertoires in COVID-19 (dated by TCRdb to the early 2020s). The library was generated by the immunoSEQ multiplex PCR assay. The table comes from immuneACCESS by way of TCRdb, which keeps in-frame sequences with V and J called. Part of the clones is missing from these tables; in studies checked, under half for an unresolved V gene and the rest for unknown reasons. This sample gives more than 300,000 clones in total; roughly 89% of them show up just once. 0.8% to 1.3% of the sample goes to the ten largest clones. Material: peripheral blood. Every receptor here comes from a woman in her 40s with COVID-19, enrolled during active disease.

This chain uses TRBV5-6 with TRBJ2-1; no clear D gene. Trimming removed 0 bases from V and 1 base from J, with 17 bases in between. CDR1 is SGHDT, CDR2 YYEEEE, per germline. The CDR3 sequence is 18 residues long. This CDR3 reads CASSLASGKQRSYNEQFF. In DNA form, the CDR3 reads TGTGCCAGCAGCTTGGCGTCTGGTAAACAAAGATCCTACAATGAGCAGTTCTTC.

This chain links TRBV6-2 or TRBV6-3 with TRBJ1-1; no firm D call. Per the germline V gene, CDR1 is MNHEY and CDR2 is SVGEGT. Trimming cost V 0 bases and J 2 bases, with 7 bases left between them. This CDR3 region has 14 residues. CDR3 residues: CASSYSIRNTEAFF. CDR3 DNA sequence: TGTGCCAGCAGTTACTCTATCCGTAACACTGAAGCTTTCTTT.

The J gene is TRBJ2-3, the V gene TRBV5-4, with 13 bases identical to TRBD2. CDR3 length: 17 residues. The germline V gene has CDR1 SGHNT and CDR2 YYREEE (reference sequence). V shed 0 bases, J shed 1 base, and the junction held 2 bases outside the gene matches. In DNA form, the CDR3 reads TGTGCCAGCAGCTTGGGACTAGCGGGAGGCGGCACAGATACGCAGTATTTT. Its translation is CASSLGLAGGGTDTQYF.

This sequence joins TRBV19 and TRBJ1-4; no firm D call. V was pared by 7 bases and J by 8 bases, with 17 bases between. Germline CDR1 and CDR2: LNHDA and SQIVND (reference sequence). The CDR3 runs 14 residues. The CDR3 DNA reads TGTGCCAGTACCCAACCGGGGTTTGGGGAAAAACTGTTTTTT. Its translation: CASTQPGFGEKLFF.

The genes are TRBV6-2 or TRBV6-3 and TRBJ2-1, with D possibly matching TRBD1 (5 bases). V lost 0 bases to trimming and J lost 10 bases, with 13 bases between them. Germline loops: CDR1 MNHEY, CDR2 SVGEGT. The CDR3 has 14 residues. The CDR3 DNA reads TGTGCCAGCAGTTACTCGGGGCAGTTAGGGGAGCAGTTCTTC. This encodes CASSYSGQLGEQFF.

The chain recombines TRBV2 with TRBJ2-5; TRBD2 agrees at 14 bases. Germline CDR1 is SNHLY and CDR2 is FYNNEI. The V gene end was trimmed by 6 bases and the J gene end by 5 bases; junction bases not matched to a gene: 5. The CDR3 extends over 15 amino acids. CDR3 nucleotide sequence: TGTGCCAGCAGGGGGACTAGCGGGGGCGGGGAGACCCAGTACTTC. Residues: CASRGTSGGGETQYF. Together with reference TRBV2 and TRBJ2-5, the CDR3 gives the full variable domain: EPEVTQTPSHQVTQMGQEVILRCVPISNHLYFYWYRQILGQKVEFLVSFYNNEISEKSEIFDDQFSVERPDGSNFTLKIRSTKLEDSAMYFCASRGTSGGGETQYFGPGTRLLVL.

The J gene is TRBJ1-5, the V gene TRBV25-1; the match to TRBD1 covers 9 bases. The CDR3 is 16 residues long. Germline V gene lookup returns CDR1 MGHDK and CDR2 SYGVNS. The trim removed 1 base at V and 4 bases at J, leaving 5 bases unmatched. This CDR3 reads CASSEFGGQGNQPQHF. In nucleotides, the CDR3 is TGTGCCAGCAGTGAATTCGGTGGACAGGGGAATCAGCCCCAGCATTTT.

The chain combines TRBV28 with TRBJ1-3; TRBD1 aligns across 9 bases. V shed 6 bases, J shed 2 bases, and the junction held 17 bases outside the gene matches. CDR3 length equals 19 residues. The germline V gene has CDR1 MDHEN and CDR2 SYDVKM. Written as DNA, the CDR3 is TGTGCCAGCAGCAAGGTTGGGGGACAGGGAAAATTAACTGGAAACACCATATATTTT. This encodes CASSKVGGQGKLTGNTIYF.

This chain uses TRBV5-1 with TRBJ1-1, with 8 bases identical to TRBD1. Per germline, CDR1 SGHRS and CDR2 YFSETQ. The CDR3 extends over 12 amino acids. The trim removed 0 bases at V and 8 bases at J, leaving 0 bases unmatched. CDR3 protein: CASSLGTGEAFF. The CDR3 region has the DNA TGCGCCAGCAGCTTGGGGACAGGGGAAGCTTTCTTT.

The V and J genes are TRBV6-4 and TRBJ2-7, with D perhaps matching TRBD2 (5 bases). V lost 7 bases and J 4 bases, leaving 17 bases between the germline ends. In germline, CDR1 is MRHNA, CDR2 SNTAGT. This CDR3 contains 14 residues. DNA of the CDR3: TGTGCCAGCACCCGGGGATTAGTAGAATACGAGCAGTACTTC. Its protein product is CASTRGLVEYEQYF.

V gene TRBV15 combines with J gene TRBJ1-4; 7 bases fit TRBD1. The germline CDR1 and CDR2 sequences are LNHNV and YYDKDF (reference sequence). The CDR3 loop spans 15 amino acids. Trimming at V came to 5 bases and at J to 7 bases, leaving 10 bases not matched to a gene. The chain's CDR3 is CATSGRTGGSEKLFF. The DNA of the CDR3 is TGTGCCACCAGCGGCCGGACAGGAGGCAGTGAAAAACTGTTTTTT.

This chain links TRBV28 with TRBJ1-2, with no clear D. Germline CDR1 and CDR2: MDHEN and SYDVKM. The CDR3 covers 15 residues. Between the trimmed V and J ends, which lost 1 base and 8 bases, there was a span of 17 bases. CDR3 region: CASSLLALEGGGYTF. The DNA of the CDR3 is TGTGCCAGCAGTTTATTGGCCCTGGAGGGAGGGGGCTACACCTTC.

On this clone itself: This may be a read error: a much more frequent sequence differs by one nucleotide. Other DNA variants within this sample encode the same CDR3. The chain uses TRBV7-2 and TRBJ1-2; 7 nucleotides line up with TRBD1. The CDR3 consists of 13 residues. Germline-derived CDR1 and CDR2 are SGHTA and FQGNSA. V shed 5 bases and J 4 bases; nucleotides not matched to a gene: 4. Here the CDR3 reads CASSRQGAYGYTF. In DNA form, the CDR3 reads TGTGCCAGCAGCCGACAGGGCGCCTATGGCTACACCTTC.

Only one count was recorded for this clone. This sequence joins TRBV27 and TRBJ1-2; a possible D gene is TRBD1 (6 bases). Germline V gene data show CDR1 as MNHEY and CDR2 as SMNVEV (reference sequence). The V end lost 3 bases, the J end lost 8 bases, and 19 bases lay between the germline ends. This CDR3 is 15 amino acids long. The CDR3 loop is CASSFRQGKWSGYTF. The CDR3 bases are TGTGCCAGCAGTTTTCGTCAGGGGAAGTGGAGCGGCTACACCTTC.

V and J are TRBV11-2 and TRBJ2-2; possible D gene TRBD1, 5 bases. V was pared by 0 bases and J by 6 bases, with 11 bases between. Germline lookup yields CDR1 SGHAT and CDR2 FQNNGV. CDR3 length: 15 amino acids. CDR3 in DNA: TGTGCCAGCAGCTTAGATCTCAGGGTGGCCGGGGAGCTGTTTTTT. Translating gives CASSLDLRVAGELFF. The full variable domain, completed using reference TRBV11-2 and TRBJ2-2, is EAGVAQSPRYKIIEKRQSVAFWCNPISGHATLYWYQQILGQGPKLLIQFQNNGVVDDSQLPKDRFSAERLKGVDSTLKIQPAKLEDSAVYLCASSLDLRVAGELFFGEGSRLTVL.

The V call is TRBV7-8, the J call TRBJ1-1; D possibly corresponds to TRBD1 (5 bases). Germline V CDR1 and CDR2: SGHVS, FQNEAQ. Trimming took 5 bases from V and 0 from J, leaving 13 bases between them. The CDR3 covers 15 residues. DNA for the CDR3: TGTGCCAGCAGCCACGGGGGACGGCTGAACACTGAAGCTTTCTTT. This sequence encodes CASSHGGRLNTEAFF. The whole variable domain, remainder taken from reference TRBV7-8 and TRBJ1-1, is GAGVSQSPRYKVAKRGQDVALRCDPISGHVSLFWYQQALGQGPEFLTYFQNEAQLDKSGLPSDRFFAERPEGSVSTLKIQRTQQEDSAVYLCASSHGGRLNTEAFFGQGTRLTVV.

J is TRBJ1-1 and V is TRBV6-1; D remains unclear. The CDR3 length is 12 residues. Germline V lookup: CDR1 MNHNS, CDR2 SASEGT. V dropped 3 bases and J dropped 2 bases, with 4 bases sitting between them. The CDR3 reads CASSDPNTEAFF. DNA for the CDR3: TGTGCCAGCAGTGACCCAAACACTGAAGCTTTCTTT.